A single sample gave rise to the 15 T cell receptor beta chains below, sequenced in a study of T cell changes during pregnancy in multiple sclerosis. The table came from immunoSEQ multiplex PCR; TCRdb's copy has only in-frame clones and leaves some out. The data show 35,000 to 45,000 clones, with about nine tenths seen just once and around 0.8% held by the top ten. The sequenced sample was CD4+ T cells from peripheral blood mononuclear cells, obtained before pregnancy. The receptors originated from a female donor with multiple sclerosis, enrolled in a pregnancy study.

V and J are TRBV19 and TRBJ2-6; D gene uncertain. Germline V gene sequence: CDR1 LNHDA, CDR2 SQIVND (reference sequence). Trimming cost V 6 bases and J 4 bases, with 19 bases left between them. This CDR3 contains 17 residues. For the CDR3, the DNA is TGTGCCAGTAGCCTAAACAGAAAACGCACGGGGGCCAACGTCCTGACTTTC. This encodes CASSLNRKRTGANVLTF. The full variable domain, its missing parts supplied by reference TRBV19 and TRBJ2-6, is DGGITQSPKYLFRKEGQNVTLSCEQNLNHDAMYWYRQDPGQGLRLIYYSQIVNDFQKGDIAEGYSVSREKKESFPLTVTSAQKNPTAFYLCASSLNRKRTGANVLTFGAGSRLTVL.

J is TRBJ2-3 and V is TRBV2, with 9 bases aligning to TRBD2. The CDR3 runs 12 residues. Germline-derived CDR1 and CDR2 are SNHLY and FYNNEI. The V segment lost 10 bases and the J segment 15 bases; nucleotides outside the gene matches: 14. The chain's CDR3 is CATTGERGESYF. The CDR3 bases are TGTGCCACCACTGGGGAGCGGGGGGAGTCTTATTTT.

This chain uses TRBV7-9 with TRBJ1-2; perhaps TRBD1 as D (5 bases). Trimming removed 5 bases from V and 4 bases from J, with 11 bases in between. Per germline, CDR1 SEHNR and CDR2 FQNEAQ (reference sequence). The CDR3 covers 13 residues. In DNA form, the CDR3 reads TGTGCCAGCAGCCCCCGACAGCTCTATGGCTACACCTTC. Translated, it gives CASSPRQLYGYTF.

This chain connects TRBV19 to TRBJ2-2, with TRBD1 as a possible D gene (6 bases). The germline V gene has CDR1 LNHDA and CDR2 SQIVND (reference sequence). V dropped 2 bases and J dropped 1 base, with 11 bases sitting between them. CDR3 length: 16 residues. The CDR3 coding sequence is TGTGCCAGTAGTATACCGACAGGAGTGAACACCGGGGAGCTGTTTTTT. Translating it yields CASSIPTGVNTGELFF.

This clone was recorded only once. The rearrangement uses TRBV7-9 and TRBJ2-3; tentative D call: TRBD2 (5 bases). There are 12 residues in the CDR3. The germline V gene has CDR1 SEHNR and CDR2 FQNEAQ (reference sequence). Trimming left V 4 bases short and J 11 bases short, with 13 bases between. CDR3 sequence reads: CASSSGSYKQYF. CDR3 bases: TGTGCCAGCAGCTCTGGGAGCTATAAGCAGTATTTT.

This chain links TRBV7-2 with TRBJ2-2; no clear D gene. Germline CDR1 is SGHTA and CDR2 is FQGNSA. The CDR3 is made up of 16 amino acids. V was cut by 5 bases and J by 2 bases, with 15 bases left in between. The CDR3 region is CASSPTTIANTGELFF. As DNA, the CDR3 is TGTGCCAGCAGCCCAACAACTATTGCCAACACCGGGGAGCTGTTTTTT.

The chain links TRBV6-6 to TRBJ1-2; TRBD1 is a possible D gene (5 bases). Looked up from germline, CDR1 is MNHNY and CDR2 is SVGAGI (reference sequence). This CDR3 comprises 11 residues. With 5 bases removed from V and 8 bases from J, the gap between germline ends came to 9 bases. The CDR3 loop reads CASSPRTGYTF. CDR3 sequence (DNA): TGTGCCAGCAGTCCTAGGACAGGCTACACCTTC.

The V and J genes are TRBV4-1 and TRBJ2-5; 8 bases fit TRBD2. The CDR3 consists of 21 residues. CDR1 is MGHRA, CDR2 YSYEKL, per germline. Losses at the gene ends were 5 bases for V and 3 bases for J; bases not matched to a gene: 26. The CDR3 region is CASSYQRLASPSQLREETQYF. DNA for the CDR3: TGCGCCAGCAGCTATCAACGACTAGCGAGTCCCTCTCAACTCCGTGAAGAGACCCAGTACTTC.

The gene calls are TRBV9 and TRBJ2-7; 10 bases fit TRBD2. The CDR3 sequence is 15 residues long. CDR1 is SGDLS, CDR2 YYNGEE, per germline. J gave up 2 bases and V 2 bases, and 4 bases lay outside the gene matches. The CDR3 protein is CASSVSGGYTYEQYF. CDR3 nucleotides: TGTGCCAGCAGCGTTAGCGGGGGGTATACCTACGAGCAGTACTTC. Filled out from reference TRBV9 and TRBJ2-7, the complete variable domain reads DSGVTQTPKHLITATGQRVTLRCSPRSGDLSVYWYQQSLDQGLQFLIQYYNGEERAKGNILERFSAQQFPDLHSELNLSSLELGDSALYFCASSVSGGYTYEQYFGPGTRLTVT.

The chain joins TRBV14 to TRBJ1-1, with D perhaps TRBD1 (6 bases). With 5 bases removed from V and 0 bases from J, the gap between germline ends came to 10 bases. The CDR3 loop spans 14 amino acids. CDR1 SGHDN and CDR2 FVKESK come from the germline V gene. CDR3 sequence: CASSAGQMNTEAFF. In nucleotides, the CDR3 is TGTGCCAGCAGCGCCGGACAGATGAACACTGAAGCTTTCTTT.

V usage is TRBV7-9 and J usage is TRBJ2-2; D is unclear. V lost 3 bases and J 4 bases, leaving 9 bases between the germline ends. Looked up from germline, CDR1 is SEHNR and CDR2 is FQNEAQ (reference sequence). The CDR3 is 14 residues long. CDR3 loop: CASSFFGSTGELFF. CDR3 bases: TGTGCCAGCAGCTTCTTCGGGTCCACCGGGGAGCTGTTTTTT.

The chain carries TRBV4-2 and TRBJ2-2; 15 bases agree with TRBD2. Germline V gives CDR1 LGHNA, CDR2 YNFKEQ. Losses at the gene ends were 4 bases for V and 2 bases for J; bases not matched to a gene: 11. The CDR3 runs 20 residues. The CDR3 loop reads CASSPSERTSGGGNTGELFF. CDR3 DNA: TGTGCCAGCAGCCCCTCGGAGAGGACTAGCGGGGGGGGTAACACCGGGGAGCTGTTTTTT.

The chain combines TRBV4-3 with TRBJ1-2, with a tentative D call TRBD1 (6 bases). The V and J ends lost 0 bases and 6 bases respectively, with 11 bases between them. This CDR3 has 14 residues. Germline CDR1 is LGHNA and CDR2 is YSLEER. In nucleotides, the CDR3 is TGCGCCAGCAGCCAAGATCCCGGACAGCATGGCTACACCTTC. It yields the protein CASSQDPGQHGYTF.

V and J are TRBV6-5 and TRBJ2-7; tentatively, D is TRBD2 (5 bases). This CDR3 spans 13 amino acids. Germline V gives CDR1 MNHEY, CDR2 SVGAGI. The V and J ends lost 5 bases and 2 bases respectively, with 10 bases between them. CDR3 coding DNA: TGTGCCAGCAGTCCGGGGTCGACCTACGAGCAGTACTTC. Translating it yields CASSPGSTYEQYF.

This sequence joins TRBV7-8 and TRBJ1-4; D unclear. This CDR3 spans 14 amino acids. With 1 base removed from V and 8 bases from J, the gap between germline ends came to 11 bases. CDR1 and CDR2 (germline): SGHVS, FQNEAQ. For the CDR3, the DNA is TGTGCCAGCAGCTTAGGGGTCTTCGGGGAAAAACTGTTTTTT. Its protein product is CASSLGVFGEKLFF.